The 24 T cell receptor beta chains listed next were all sequenced from one sample in a study of early T cells in non-severe SARS-CoV-2 infection. TCRdb re-derived calls from the 5' RACE reads in MiXCR, one entry per CDR3 protein. This table has more than 80,000 distinct CDR3 sequences, 13% to 15% appearing once. Sequences were obtained from whole blood. The receptors come from an adult who was a healthcare worker with PCR-confirmed SARS-CoV-2 infection or an uninfected control (not recorded which).

This clonotype has a count of ten or more. The chain has TRBV27 and TRBJ2-1; D is ambiguous. The CDR3 length is 12 residues. Trimming took 0 bases from V and 6 from J, leaving 3 bases between them. Germline loops: CDR1 MNHEY, CDR2 SMNVEV (reference sequence). CDR3 sequence (DNA): TGTGCCAGCAGTTTATCGCGCAATGAGCAGTTCTTC. It specifies CASSLSRNEQFF.

This clonotype was detected a few times. The chain has TRBV28 and TRBJ2-2, with 9 positions matching TRBD2. V trimming: 2 bases; J trimming: 7 bases; junction bases outside the gene matches: 8. This CDR3 has 16 residues. Per the germline V gene, CDR1 is MDHEN and CDR2 is SYDVKM. For the CDR3, the DNA is TGTGCCAGCAGTTTACCTCTTAGCGGGAGTGGCGGGGAGCTGTTTTTT. This encodes CASSLPLSGSGGELFF. The full variable domain, in which reference TRBV28 and TRBJ2-2 provide the parts outside the CDR3, is DVKVTQSSRYLVKRTGEKVFLECVQDMDHENMFWYRQDPGLGLRLIYFSYDVKMKEKGDIPEGYSVSREKKERFSLILESASTNQTSMYLCASSLPLSGSGGELFFGEGSRLTVL.

This clonotype has a count of ten or more. V usage is TRBV5-5 and J usage is TRBJ2-1; the match to TRBD2 covers 7 bases. Germline V gene lookup returns CDR1 SGHKS and CDR2 YYEKEE (reference sequence). The CDR3 sequence is 16 residues long. Germline trimming cut 3 bases from V and 8 bases from J; bases unmatched to any gene: 14. Written as DNA, the CDR3 is TGTGCCAGCAGCTCCTGGACTAGTCGGGAGCGGGATGAGCAGTTCTTC. This translates into CASSSWTSRERDEQFF.

The chain recombines TRBV6-5 with TRBJ1-3, with a weak D call TRBD1 (5 bases). Germline values: CDR1 MNHEY, CDR2 SVGAGI. This CDR3 comprises 15 residues. With 5 bases removed from V and 0 bases from J, the gap between germline ends came to 11 bases. CDR3 bases: TGTGCCAGCAGTCGGGACCCTCGCTCTGGAAACACCATATATTTT. It is translated as CASSRDPRSGNTIYF.

This clonotype appeared a few times. The V call is TRBV11-3, the J call TRBJ2-2; 8 bases are shared with TRBD2. Trimming removed 5 bases from V and 7 bases from J; junction bases left unmatched: 3. The CDR3 extends over 13 amino acids. Germline CDR1 SGHNT, CDR2 YENEEA. This CDR3 is CASSPGGVGELFF. Here the CDR3 DNA reads TGTGCCAGCAGCCCCGGGGGGGTCGGGGAGCTGTTTTTT.

The chain joins TRBV12-3 or TRBV12-4 to TRBJ1-1, with D tentatively TRBD1 (5 bases). Trimming took off 5 bases at V and 5 bases at J, with 12 bases between the two ends. This CDR3 spans 13 amino acids. CDR3 sequence (DNA): TGTGCCAGCAGTGACAGCGGGGGAACTGAAGCTTTCTTT. Amino acid sequence: CASSDSGGTEAFF.

This clonotype was seen many times. The rearrangement joins TRBV7-9 to TRBJ1-5; D is unresolved. The CDR3 spans 14 residues. CDR1 is SEHNR and CDR2 is FQNEAQ in the germline V gene (reference sequence). Trimming removed 6 bases at V and 3 bases at J, with 12 bases between. CDR3 in DNA: TGTGCCAGCAGTTTCAACAGTCCCAATCAGCCCCAGCATTTT. This codes for CASSFNSPNQPQHF.

Details on this clonotype: The junction departs from germline at one end; a sequencing error may be responsible. V is TRBV6-1 and J is TRBJ2-2; 8 bases match TRBD1. Looked up from germline, CDR1 is MNHNS and CDR2 is SASEGT. The CDR3 contains 14 residues. The CDR3 coding sequence is TGCGCCAGCAGTGACAGGGGTGACACCGGGGAGCTGTTTTTT. Its protein product is CASSDRGDTGELFF.

The chain carries TRBV11-2 and TRBJ2-7; TRBD1 matches 7 bases. The V segment lost 1 base and the J segment 5 bases; nucleotides outside the gene matches: 8. CDR1 is SGHAT and CDR2 is FQNNGV in the germline V gene. This CDR3 region has 15 residues. Written as DNA, the CDR3 is TGTGCCAGCAGCTTAGGCCCCAGGGGGATCCACGAGCAGTACTTC. As protein: CASSLGPRGIHEQYF. The full variable domain, completed using reference TRBV11-2 and TRBJ2-7, is EAGVAQSPRYKIIEKRQSVAFWCNPISGHATLYWYQQILGQGPKLLIQFQNNGVVDDSQLPKDRFSAERLKGVDSTLKIQPAKLEDSAVYLCASSLGPRGIHEQYFGPGTRLTVT.

V and J are TRBV6-6 and TRBJ2-3, with 7 bases that match TRBD1. CDR3 length equals 13 residues. Germline trimming cut 5 bases from V and 9 bases from J; bases unmatched to any gene: 8. Germline V gene sequence: CDR1 MNHNY, CDR2 SVGAGI (reference sequence). The CDR3 spells CASSPTLQGTQYF. CDR3 coding DNA: TGTGCCAGCAGTCCCACACTACAGGGGACGCAGTATTTT.

This clonotype was counted a few times. This chain links TRBV10-2 with TRBJ2-1; TRBD2 matches at 10 bases. The CDR3 runs to 15 residues. Looked up from germline, CDR1 is WSHSY and CDR2 is SAAADI. With 6 bases clipped from V and 10 bases from J, the junction kept 12 bases outside the gene matches. The CDR3 DNA reads as TGCGCCAGCAGCACTGAGGCTAGCGGGAGAGGAGAGCAGTTCTTC. It is translated as CASSTEASGRGEQFF.

This chain links TRBV6-1 with TRBJ2-7, with 12 bases aligning to TRBD1. The germline CDR1 and CDR2 sequences are MNHNS and SASEGT. V trimming: 3 bases; J trimming: 4 bases; junction bases outside the gene matches: 7. This CDR3 has 16 amino acids. The CDR3 DNA reads TGTGCCAGCAGTGAGATGGGACAGGGGGCGCGTTACGAGCAGTACTTC. Amino acid sequence: CASSEMGQGARYEQYF.

This clonotype was observed a handful of times. V gene TRBV5-1 combines with J gene TRBJ1-5; weak D call: TRBD1 (5 bases). Trimming shortened V by 0 bases and J by 9 bases, and 13 bases separated the two germline ends. The CDR3 consists of 14 residues. Germline values: CDR1 SGHRS, CDR2 YFSETQ. For the CDR3, the DNA is TGCGCCAGCAGCTTGGATACCGGGGGACGGCCCCAGCATTTT. This sequence encodes CASSLDTGGRPQHF.

Only a few counts were recorded for this clonotype. The chain is built from TRBV27 and TRBJ2-2; unclear D gene. Germline V CDR1 and CDR2: MNHEY, SMNVEV (reference sequence). The CDR3 consists of 15 residues. The V end lost 7 bases, the J end lost 0 bases, and 12 bases lay between the germline ends. As DNA, the CDR3 is TGTGCCAGCATCCCTGGCGGAGCGAACACCGGGGAGCTGTTTTTT. As protein: CASIPGGANTGELFF.

This clonotype came up a few times. The rearrangement joins TRBV20-1 to TRBJ1-4, with 10 nucleotides matching TRBD1. From germline, CDR1 is DFQATT and CDR2 SNEGSKA (reference sequence). Trimming at V came to 5 bases and at J to 4 bases, leaving 4 bases not matched to a gene. The CDR3 is 14 residues long. For the CDR3, the DNA is TGCAGTGCTGGGGACAGGGGTCATAATGAAAAACTGTTTTTT. Its protein product is CSAGDRGHNEKLFF.

This clonotype occurred a few times. The V call is TRBV15, the J call TRBJ1-1, with TRBD1 as a possible D gene (5 bases). The CDR3 covers 13 residues. Germline CDR1 is LNHNV and CDR2 is YYDKDF (reference sequence). With 3 bases removed from V and 4 bases from J, the gap between germline ends came to 9 bases. CDR3 DNA sequence: TGTGCCACCAGCAGTTCCCAGGGCACTGAAGCTTTCTTT. Translating it yields CATSSSQGTEAFF.

This clonotype was seen more than once but under ten times. This chain connects TRBV30 to TRBJ1-5; no clear D. V lost 3 bases and J 0 bases, leaving 6 bases between the germline ends. CDR1 is GTSNPN, CDR2 SVGIG, per germline (reference sequence). The CDR3 contains 13 residues. The CDR3 region has the DNA TGTGCCTGGAGGCCCCATAGCAATCAGCCCCAGCATTTT. Protein sequence: CAWRPHSNQPQHF.

V and J are TRBV11-2 and TRBJ2-1; D uncertain. V lost 0 bases, J lost 7 bases, and 4 bases lay in between. This CDR3 contains 12 residues. The germline gives CDR1 SGHAT, CDR2 FQNNGV. CDR3 sequence: CASSLDRNEQFF. The CDR3 DNA follows: TGTGCCAGCAGCTTAGATCGGAATGAGCAGTTCTTC.

CDR3 in amino acids: CAWDATDNTEAFF. The CDR3 DNA sequence: TGTGCCTGGGACGCGACAGACAACACTGAAGCTTTCTTT. This chain joins TRBV30 and TRBJ1-1; tentatively, D is TRBD1 (5 bases). This CDR3 has 13 residues. The V end lost 5 bases, the J end lost 2 bases, and 12 bases lay between the germline ends. Germline lookup yields CDR1 GTSNPN and CDR2 SVGIG (reference sequence).

This clonotype was counted between two and nine times. The chain employs TRBV24-1 and TRBJ2-1; 9 nucleotides match TRBD1. Germline V lookup: CDR1 KGHDR, CDR2 SFDVKD. This CDR3 is 16 amino acids long. Trimming took 3 bases from V and 2 from J; bases not matched to a gene: 4. In DNA form, the CDR3 reads TGTGCCACCAGTGATCGGACAGGGGTTGCCTACAATGAGCAGTTCTTC. The encoded protein is CATSDRTGVAYNEQFF.

This sequence joins TRBV12-3 or TRBV12-4 and TRBJ2-7; the match to TRBD2 covers 13 bases. The J segment lost 5 bases and the V segment lost 5 bases, leaving 9 bases of the junction unmatched. This CDR3 is 16 amino acids long. CDR3: CASSPRTSGSRHEQYF. The CDR3 bases are TGTGCCAGCAGTCCCCGGACTAGCGGGAGTCGCCACGAGCAGTACTTC.

This clonotype has just a few counts. The chain uses TRBV7-9 and TRBJ2-1; possibly TRBD2 for D (5 bases). Germline CDR1 SEHNR, CDR2 FQNEAQ (reference sequence). The CDR3 consists of 15 residues. V was clipped by 5 bases and J by 8 bases, with 19 bases between them. CDR3 protein: CASSAWRTLGDEQFF. The DNA of the CDR3 is TGTGCCAGCAGCGCCTGGAGGACCCTTGGTGATGAGCAGTTCTTC.

The table lists this clonotype with many counts. No conserved phenylalanine or tryptophan is present at the end of the CDR3, so a read error is the likely explanation. The limits of the CDR3 on the DNA are not certain, so only TCRdb's listed CDR3 is given. The chain uses TRBV14 and TRBJ2-1; TRBD1, the table's D call, was not compared with the DNA. Germline V lookup: CDR1 SGHDN, CDR2 FVKESK. The CDR3 extends over 13 residues, inclusive of both ends. This CDR3 is CASSQEATARAFV.

This clonotype was recorded at least ten times. V and J are TRBV7-6 and TRBJ2-7; perhaps TRBD1 as D (6 bases). The CDR3 loop spans 15 amino acids. Trimming took off 1 base at V and 5 bases at J, with 15 bases between the two ends. CDR1 and CDR2 from the germline V gene are SGHVS and FNYEAQ. The CDR3, as DNA: TGTGCCAGCAGCTTAGTGGGATCAGGGGTGGACGAGCAGTACTTC. Translating it yields CASSLVGSGVDEQYF.